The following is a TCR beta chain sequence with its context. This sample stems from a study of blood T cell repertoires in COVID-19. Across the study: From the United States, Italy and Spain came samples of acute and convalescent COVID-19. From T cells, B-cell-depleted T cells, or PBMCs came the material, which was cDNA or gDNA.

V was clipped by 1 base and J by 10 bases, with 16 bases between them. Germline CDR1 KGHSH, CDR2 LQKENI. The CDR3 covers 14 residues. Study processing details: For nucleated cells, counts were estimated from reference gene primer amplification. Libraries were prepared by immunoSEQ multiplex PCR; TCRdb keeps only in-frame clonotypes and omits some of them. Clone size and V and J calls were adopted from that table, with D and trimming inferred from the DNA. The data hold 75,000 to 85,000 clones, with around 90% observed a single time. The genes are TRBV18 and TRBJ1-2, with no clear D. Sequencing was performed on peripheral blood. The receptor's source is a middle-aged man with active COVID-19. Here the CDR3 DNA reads TGTGCCAGCTCACCACGGGAGGGCCCCCTTCTCTACACCTTC. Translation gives CASSPREGPLLYTF.